Presented here are 27 T cell receptor beta chains from one specimen sequenced in a study of blood T cell repertoires in COVID-19. TCRdb's copy holds only in-frame clones and misses some; the assay was immunoSEQ multiplex PCR. The table lists under 100,000 clones, 80% to 90% of them singletons. Sequenced: peripheral blood. These receptors were obtained from a man over 45 with active COVID-19.

The chain joins TRBV6-4 to TRBJ2-1; D remains unclear. The ends were cut back, 0 bases at V and 9 bases at J, with 9 bases in the middle. The CDR3 spans 13 residues. CDR1 and CDR2 from the germline V gene are MRHNA and SNTAGT. CDR3 coding DNA: TGTGCCAGCAGTGACTCCCTCAACGGTGAGCAGTTCTTC. This codes for CASSDSLNGEQFF.

The chain has TRBV11-3 and TRBJ2-7, with 7 bases lining up with TRBD1. Germline values: CDR1 SGHNT, CDR2 YENEEA. The CDR3 consists of 15 residues. The ends lost 4 bases at V and 4 bases at J; junction bases unmatched: 10. The CDR3 spells CASSSAPTGQYEQYF. The CDR3 DNA reads TGTGCCAGCAGCTCCGCCCCGACAGGGCAGTACGAGCAGTACTTC. Variable domain in full (rest from reference TRBV11-3 and TRBJ2-7): EAGVVQSPRYKIIEKKQPVAFWCNPISGHNTLYWYLQNLGQGPELLIRYENEEAVDDSQLPKDRFSAERLKGVDSTLKIQPAELGDSAVYLCASSSAPTGQYEQYFGPGTRLTVT.

This clone was recorded only once. The rearrangement joins TRBV19 to TRBJ2-7; 7 bases are a match to TRBD1. Looked up from germline, CDR1 is LNHDA and CDR2 is SQIVND (reference sequence). The CDR3 spans 13 residues. With 3 bases clipped from V and 5 bases from J, the junction kept 4 bases outside the gene matches. CDR3 in amino acids: CASSIDRANEQYF. The CDR3 nucleotides read TGTGCCAGTAGTATTGACAGGGCCAACGAGCAGTACTTC.

This chain joins TRBV4-3 and TRBJ1-5; no clear D. This CDR3 region has 16 residues. Germline CDR1 reads LGHNA; CDR2 reads YSLEER. V gave up 0 bases and J gave up 5 bases, with 14 bases separating them. The CDR3: CASSQDLGNGDQPQHF. As DNA, the CDR3 is TGCGCCAGCAGCCAAGATTTGGGGAACGGGGATCAGCCCCAGCATTTT.

The chain recombines TRBV29-1 with TRBJ2-6, with a possible D match to TRBD2 (5 bases). Germline-derived CDR1 and CDR2 are SQVTM and ANQGSEA. This CDR3 has 14 residues. V lost 4 bases and J 0 bases, leaving 7 bases between the germline ends. The CDR3 coding sequence is TGCAGCGTTGGCACTAGCTCTGGGGCCAACGTCCTGACTTTC. Its translation is CSVGTSSGANVLTF.

CDR3 amino acids: CASIGGADTQYF. The DNA of the CDR3 is TGCGCCAGCATCGGGGGGGCAGATACGCAGTATTTT. The rearrangement joins TRBV5-1 to TRBJ2-3, with TRBD2 identical over 8 bases. Germline V CDR1 and CDR2: SGHRS, YFSETQ. This CDR3 has 12 residues. J was trimmed by 4 bases and V by 6 bases; bases with no gene match: 1.

The rearrangement uses TRBV20-1 and TRBJ1-1; tentative D call: TRBD1 (5 bases). The germline V and J ends were trimmed by 3 bases and 1 base, with 9 bases remaining between them. Germline CDR1 is DFQATT and CDR2 is SNEGSKA (reference sequence). The CDR3 extends over 13 amino acids. CDR3 loop: CSASTGQNTEAFF. CDR3 coding DNA: TGCAGTGCTAGTACAGGCCAGAACACTGAAGCTTTCTTT.

This clone was seen just once. The chain uses TRBV19 and TRBJ1-2; unclear D gene. The CDR3 contains 13 residues. V gave up 0 bases and J gave up 3 bases, with 5 bases separating them. The germline V gene encodes CDR1 LNHDA and CDR2 SQIVND (reference sequence). This CDR3 reads CASSIDLDYGYTF. The CDR3 DNA is TGTGCCAGTAGTATAGACCTTGACTATGGCTACACCTTC.

V usage is TRBV4-1 and J usage is TRBJ2-1; TRBD2 agrees at 11 bases. The CDR3 totals 16 residues. Germline CDR1 is MGHRA and CDR2 is YSYEKL. The junction had 7 bases not matched to a gene; V was cut back by 1 base and J by 8 bases. The CDR3 protein is CASSQAAGTSGDEQFF. CDR3 nucleotide sequence: TGCGCCAGCAGCCAAGCCGCCGGGACTAGCGGTGATGAGCAGTTCTTC.

CDR3 loop: CASSQDLGRVGDEQYF. In nucleotides, the CDR3 is TGTGCCAGCAGCCAAGATCTTGGCAGGGTAGGCGACGAGCAGTACTTC. This chain connects TRBV3-1 (or the pseudogene TRBV3-2) to TRBJ2-7; maybe TRBD1 (5 bases). Germline CDR1 is LGHDT and CDR2 is YNNKEL (reference sequence). The CDR3 has 16 amino acids. Between the trimmed V and J ends, which lost 0 bases and 5 bases, there was a span of 17 bases.

The chain has TRBV6-1 and TRBJ2-7; the D gene is possibly TRBD2 (5 bases). The length of the CDR3 is 12 residues. Looked up from germline, CDR1 is MNHNS and CDR2 is SASEGT. Trimming took off 2 bases at V and 7 bases at J, with 9 bases between the two ends. CDR3 bases: TGTGCCAGCAGTGAACTTGGGAGAGAGCAGTACTTC. Translation: CASSELGREQYF.

V is TRBV19 and J is TRBJ1-3, with D uncertain. This CDR3 comprises 13 residues. The V gene lost 7 bases and the J gene lost 0 bases, with 7 bases spanning the gap. Germline lookup yields CDR1 LNHDA and CDR2 SQIVND (reference sequence). The CDR3 loop reads CASTLSSGNTIYF. The CDR3 bases are TGTGCCAGTACCCTCAGCTCTGGAAACACCATATATTTT.

About this clone itself: At one end the junction does not follow the germline gene, possibly because of a read error. This sequence joins TRBV10-3 and TRBJ1-2; D ambiguous. The CDR3 is 13 residues long. Looked up from germline, CDR1 is ENHRY and CDR2 is SYGVKD. The CDR3 DNA sequence: TGTGCCATCGGTGACGGGACTAACTATGGCTACACCTTC. It is translated as CAIGDGTNYGYTF.

This chain joins TRBV15 and TRBJ2-2; a weak D match, TRBD2 (5 bases). The germline V gene encodes CDR1 LNHNV and CDR2 YYDKDF (reference sequence). The germline V and J ends were trimmed by 5 bases and 6 bases, with 19 bases remaining between them. This CDR3 is built from 16 residues. The CDR3 bases are TGTGCCACCAGCCTTGAGGGTAGGGTGTTAGCCGGGGAGCTGTTTTTT. The encoded protein is CATSLEGRVLAGELFF.

The J gene is TRBJ2-3, the V gene TRBV30; 8 positions match TRBD2. Germline V gene data show CDR1 as GTSNPN and CDR2 as SVGIG (reference sequence). The CDR3 is 15 residues long. V was pared by 4 bases and J by 5 bases, with 11 bases of the junction left unmatched. The CDR3 loop reads CAWKGFGGAGDTQYF. For the CDR3, the DNA is TGTGCCTGGAAGGGATTCGGGGGGGCCGGAGATACGCAGTATTTT.

The rearrangement links TRBV20-1 to TRBJ2-7; TRBD1 agrees at 7 bases. The CDR3 sequence is 11 residues long. CDR1 and CDR2 (germline): DFQATT, SNEGSKA (reference sequence). Germline trimming cut 3 bases from V and 9 bases from J; bases unmatched to any gene: 5. CDR3 sequence (DNA): TGCAGTGCTAGTCGGGACAGAATGCAGTACTTC. It specifies CSASRDRMQYF.

This chain uses TRBV7-9 with TRBJ1-1; the D is unclear. The V gene lost 2 bases and the J gene lost 0 bases, with 13 bases spanning the gap. Germline V gene lookup returns CDR1 SEHNR and CDR2 FQNEAQ (reference sequence). The length of the CDR3 is 16 residues. The CDR3 is CASSLYPESMNTEAFF. CDR3 nucleotides: TGTGCCAGCAGCTTATACCCAGAAAGTATGAACACTGAAGCTTTCTTT.

This chain joins TRBV7-8 and TRBJ2-1, with 13 bases matching TRBD2. Germline V lookup: CDR1 SGHVS, CDR2 FQNEAQ. The CDR3 is made up of 16 amino acids. Trimming at V came to 3 bases and at J to 6 bases, leaving 5 bases not matched to a gene. The CDR3 loop reads CASSLLTSGRINEQFF. In DNA, the CDR3 is TGTGCCAGCAGCTTGCTGACTAGCGGGAGGATCAATGAGCAGTTCTTC.

This clone was observed a handful of times. The chain employs TRBV6-4 and TRBJ2-3; TRBD2 aligns across 10 bases. Germline CDR1 reads MRHNA; CDR2 reads SNTAGT. Losses at the gene ends were 4 bases for V and 4 bases for J; bases not matched to a gene: 5. The CDR3 spans 15 residues. DNA for the CDR3: TGTGCCAGCAGTGCCGAAGCGGGAGGGGCAGATACGCAGTATTTT. It yields the protein CASSAEAGGADTQYF.

The gene calls are TRBV5-4 and TRBJ2-5, with no clear D. Germline lookup yields CDR1 SGHNT and CDR2 YYREEE (reference sequence). Trimming removed 5 bases from V and 5 bases from J, with 13 bases in between. The CDR3 runs to 13 residues. Written as DNA, the CDR3 is TGTGCCAGCAGGGTAGGTGGAGTGGAGACCCAGTACTTC. Its translation: CASRVGGVETQYF. Full variable domain (remainder filled in from reference TRBV5-4 and TRBJ2-5): ETGVTQSPTHLIKTRGQQVTLRCSSQSGHNTVSWYQQALGQGPQFIFQYYREEENGRGNFPPRFSGLQFPNYSSELNVNALELDDSALYLCASRVGGVETQYFGPGTRLLVL.

V usage is TRBV11-3 and J usage is TRBJ1-2, with D tentatively TRBD1 (5 bases). CDR1 is SGHNT, CDR2 YENEEA, per germline. V lost 3 bases and J 6 bases, leaving 14 bases between the germline ends. This CDR3 contains 14 residues. CDR3 amino acids: CASSFGSRVDGYTF. Written as DNA, the CDR3 is TGTGCCAGCAGCTTTGGGTCCAGGGTGGATGGCTACACCTTC.

The chain combines TRBV29-1 with TRBJ2-3; TRBD1 matches 7 bases. Losses at the gene ends were 6 bases for V and 0 bases for J; bases not matched to a gene: 9. CDR3 size: 15 residues. Germline V gene sequence: CDR1 SQVTM, CDR2 ANQGSEA. DNA of the CDR3: TGCAGCGTAGCCGGGACAGAAACTAGCACAGATACGCAGTATTTT. It encodes CSVAGTETSTDTQYF.

The chain employs TRBV3-1 (or the pseudogene TRBV3-2) and TRBJ2-1, with a possible D match to TRBD2 (5 bases). With 4 bases removed from V and 4 bases from J, the gap between germline ends came to 11 bases. CDR3 length: 14 amino acids. Germline assignment: CDR1 LGHDT and CDR2 YNNKEL (reference sequence). Written as DNA, the CDR3 is TGTGCCAGCAGCCCACTAGGGCCGTACAATGAGCAGTTCTTC. This encodes CASSPLGPYNEQFF.

The chain uses TRBV12-3 or TRBV12-4 and TRBJ1-2; maybe TRBD1 (5 bases). V was cut by 5 bases and J by 4 bases, with 11 bases left in between. The CDR3 runs to 13 residues. The chain's CDR3 is CASSPDRSYGYTF. In DNA, the CDR3 is TGTGCCAGCAGTCCCGACAGATCCTATGGCTACACCTTC.

J is TRBJ2-1 and V is TRBV7-2; D remains ambiguous. The CDR3 runs 13 residues. The V gene's germline CDR1 is SGHTA and CDR2 FQGNSA. V gave up 5 bases and J gave up 15 bases, with 20 bases separating them. As DNA, the CDR3 is TGTGCCAGCAGCGCAAGTCTAGGTCGAGTGGTGTTCTTC. It translates to CASSASLGRVVFF.

The rearrangement links TRBV24-1 to TRBJ2-3; D may be TRBD1 (6 bases). CDR3 length: 14 residues. Germline CDR1 is KGHDR and CDR2 is SFDVKD. V lost 7 bases, J lost 0 bases, and 10 bases lay in between. The CDR3 is CATRGTKSTDTQYF. CDR3 bases: TGTGCCACCAGGGGGACAAAAAGCACAGATACGCAGTATTTT.

CDR3 amino acids: CASSQDRLAGTYEQYF. In DNA form, the CDR3 reads TGTGCCAGCAGCCAAGATAGGCTAGCGGGGACCTACGAGCAGTACTTC. The chain employs TRBV3-1 (or the pseudogene TRBV3-2) and TRBJ2-7; 9 bases are a match to TRBD2. The CDR3 contains 16 residues. CDR1 is LGHDT, CDR2 YNNKEL, per germline (reference sequence). V was pared by 0 bases and J by 2 bases, with 5 bases of the junction left unmatched.